What follows are 5 T cell receptor beta chains derived from one specimen sequenced in a study of blood T cell repertoires in COVID-19. Profiled with immunoSEQ multiplex PCR; TCRdb holds only in-frame clones, not every one. The sample contains some 300,000 clones, roughly 89% of which appear only once. Sequencing used PBMCs or T cells enriched from blood (not recorded which). These receptors originate from a woman aged 40 to 50 who had recovered from COVID-19.

This chain uses TRBV28 with TRBJ1-3; perhaps TRBD1 as D (6 bases). The CDR3 is made up of 13 amino acids. Germline CDR1 reads MDHEN; CDR2 reads SYDVKM. Trimming removed 6 bases at V and 3 bases at J, with 9 bases between. CDR3 region: CASSPGVGNTIYF. The CDR3, as DNA: TGTGCCAGCAGCCCAGGGGTTGGAAACACCATATATTTT.

V gene TRBV5-6 combines with J gene TRBJ1-6; TRBD1 agrees at 7 bases. After removal of 5 bases from V and 7 bases from J, the junction contained 6 bases not matched to a gene. The length of the CDR3 is 14 residues. Germline assignment: CDR1 SGHDT and CDR2 YYEEEE. The CDR3 spells CASRHDRVNSPLHF. CDR3 in DNA: TGTGCCAGCAGGCACGACAGGGTGAATTCACCCCTCCACTTT.

V usage is TRBV25-1 and J usage is TRBJ2-5; 9 bases agree with TRBD2. The J segment lost 3 bases and the V segment lost 1 base, leaving 12 bases of the junction unmatched. The CDR3 runs to 18 residues. Germline CDR1 reads MGHDK; CDR2 reads SYGVNS. CDR3 protein: CASSELIGSGLAEETQYF. In DNA form, the CDR3 reads TGTGCCAGCAGTGAATTAATTGGCTCGGGACTAGCTGAAGAGACCCAGTACTTC.

This clone was seen only once. This chain uses TRBV20-1 with TRBJ2-7, with 10 bases that match TRBD2. The CDR3 spans 14 residues. Germline loops: CDR1 DFQATT, CDR2 SNEGSKA (reference sequence). Germline trimming cut 3 bases from V and 1 base from J; bases unmatched to any gene: 3. CDR3 residues: CSASWTSGSYEQYF. DNA for the CDR3: TGCAGTGCTAGTTGGACTAGCGGTTCCTACGAGCAGTACTTC.

The chain is built from TRBV4-1 and TRBJ2-5, with D perhaps matching TRBD1 (6 bases). Germline V gene sequence: CDR1 MGHRA, CDR2 YSYEKL. V lost 0 bases and J lost 3, with 17 bases in between. CDR3 length: 17 residues. DNA for the CDR3: TGCGCCAGCAGCCAAGATCCCCCCAGGGGAAGGGAAGAGACCCAGTACTTC. It encodes CASSQDPPRGREETQYF.